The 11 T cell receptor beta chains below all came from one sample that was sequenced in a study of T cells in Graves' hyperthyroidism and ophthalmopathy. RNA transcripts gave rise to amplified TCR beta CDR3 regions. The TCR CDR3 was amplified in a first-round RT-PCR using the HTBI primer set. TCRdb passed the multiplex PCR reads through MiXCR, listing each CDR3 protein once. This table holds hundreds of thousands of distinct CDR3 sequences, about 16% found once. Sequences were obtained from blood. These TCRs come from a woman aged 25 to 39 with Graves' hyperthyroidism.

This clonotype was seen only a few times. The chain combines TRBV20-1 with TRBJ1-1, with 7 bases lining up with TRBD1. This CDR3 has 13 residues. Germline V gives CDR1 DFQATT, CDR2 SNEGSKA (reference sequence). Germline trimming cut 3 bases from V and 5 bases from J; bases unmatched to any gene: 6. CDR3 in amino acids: CSASQGQYTEAFF. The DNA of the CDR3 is TGCAGTGCTAGCCAGGGACAGTATACTGAAGCTTTCTTT.

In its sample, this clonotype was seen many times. CDR3 loop: CASGHGEGNEQFF. As DNA, the CDR3 is TGTGCCAGCGGACACGGGGAGGGCAATGAGCAGTTCTTC. This chain links TRBV7-2 with TRBJ2-1, with 7 bases matching TRBD2. The CDR3 length is 13 residues. Trimming took 8 bases from V and 6 from J; bases not matched to a gene: 7. From germline, CDR1 is SGHTA and CDR2 FQGNSA.

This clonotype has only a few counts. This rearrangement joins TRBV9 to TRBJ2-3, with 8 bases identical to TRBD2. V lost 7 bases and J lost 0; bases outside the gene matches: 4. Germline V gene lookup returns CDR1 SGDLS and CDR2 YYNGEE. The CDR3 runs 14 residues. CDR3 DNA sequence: TGTGCCAGCGGAGCGGGAGCGAGCACAGATACGCAGTATTTT. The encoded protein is CASGAGASTDTQYF.

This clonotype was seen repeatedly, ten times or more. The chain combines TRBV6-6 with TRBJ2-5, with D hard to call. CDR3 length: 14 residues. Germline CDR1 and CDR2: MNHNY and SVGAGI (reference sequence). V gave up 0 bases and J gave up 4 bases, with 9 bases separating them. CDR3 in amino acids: CASSYSTLSETQYF. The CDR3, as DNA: TGTGCCAGCAGTTACTCGACTTTGTCAGAGACCCAGTACTTC.

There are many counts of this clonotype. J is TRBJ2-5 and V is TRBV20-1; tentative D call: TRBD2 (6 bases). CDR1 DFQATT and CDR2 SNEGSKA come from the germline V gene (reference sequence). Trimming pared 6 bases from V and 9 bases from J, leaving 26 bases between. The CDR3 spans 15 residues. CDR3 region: CSAALGSGEAEAQYF. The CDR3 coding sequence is TGCAGTGCCGCCTTAGGTAGCGGAGAGGCGGAAGCCCAGTACTTC.

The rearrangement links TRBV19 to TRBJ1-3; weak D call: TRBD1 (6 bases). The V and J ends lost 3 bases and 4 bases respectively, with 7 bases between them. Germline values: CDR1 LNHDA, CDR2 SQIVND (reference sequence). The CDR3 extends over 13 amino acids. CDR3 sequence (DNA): TGTGCCAGTAGTATTGGGACAGGAAACACCATATATTTT. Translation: CASSIGTGNTIYF.

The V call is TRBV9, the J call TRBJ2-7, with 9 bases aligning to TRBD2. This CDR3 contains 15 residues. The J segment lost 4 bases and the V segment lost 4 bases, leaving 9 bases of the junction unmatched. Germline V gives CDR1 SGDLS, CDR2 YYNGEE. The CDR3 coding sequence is TGTGCCAGCAGCCCCAGACTAGCGGTTATTTACGAGCAGTACTTC. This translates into CASSPRLAVIYEQYF.

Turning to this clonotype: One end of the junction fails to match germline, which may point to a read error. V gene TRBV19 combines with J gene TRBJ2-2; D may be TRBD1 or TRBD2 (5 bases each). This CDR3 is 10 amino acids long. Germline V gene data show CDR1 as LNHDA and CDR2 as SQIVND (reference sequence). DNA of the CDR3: TGTATATCGGAGACCGGGGCGCTGTTTTTT. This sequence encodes CISETGALFF.

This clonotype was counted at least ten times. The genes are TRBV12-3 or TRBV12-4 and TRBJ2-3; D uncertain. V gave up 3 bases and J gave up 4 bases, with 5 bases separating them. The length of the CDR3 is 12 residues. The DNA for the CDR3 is TGTGCCAGCAGTTTTACCGCAGATACGCAGTATTTT. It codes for CASSFTADTQYF.

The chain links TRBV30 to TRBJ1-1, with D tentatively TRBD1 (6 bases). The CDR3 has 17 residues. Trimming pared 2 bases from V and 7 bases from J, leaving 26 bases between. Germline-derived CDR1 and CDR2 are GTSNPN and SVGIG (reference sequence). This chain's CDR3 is CAWSPPRGHPIGLEAFF. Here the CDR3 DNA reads TGTGCCTGGAGTCCCCCCAGGGGACATCCCATTGGCCTTGAAGCTTTCTTT.

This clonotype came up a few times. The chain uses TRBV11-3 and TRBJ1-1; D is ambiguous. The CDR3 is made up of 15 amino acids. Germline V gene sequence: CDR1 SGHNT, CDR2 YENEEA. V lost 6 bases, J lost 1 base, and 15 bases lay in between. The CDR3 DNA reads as TGTGCCAGCAGGGACGGTGGTGAGGCGAACACTGAAGCTTTCTTT. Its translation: CASRDGGEANTEAFF.